These 25 T cell receptor beta chains were all obtained from the same sample, sequenced in a study of T cells in Graves' hyperthyroidism and ophthalmopathy. The CDR3 regions of TCR beta were amplified from RNA transcripts. The TCR CDR3 first-round RT-PCR relied on the HTBI primer set. TCRdb itself ran the multiplex PCR reads through MiXCR, one entry per CDR3 protein. This table holds 690,000 or so distinct CDR3 sequences, 18% found once. The sequencing sample was made of blood. All receptors derive from a woman in her forties or fifties with Graves' hyperthyroidism that later progressed to Graves' ophthalmopathy.

Remarks on this clonotype: A much larger clone differs from this one at a single base, so this may be a read error. The chain joins TRBV6-2 or TRBV6-3 to TRBJ1-1; 7 nucleotides align to TRBD1. CDR1 is MNHEY, CDR2 SVGEGT, per germline. CDR3 length: 14 amino acids. The CDR3 reads CVSSYQGQYTEAFF. DNA of the CDR3: TGTGTCAGCAGTTACCAGGGACAGTACACTGAAGCTTTCTTT.

This clonotype was found many times. The J gene is TRBJ2-2, the V gene TRBV18; TRBD1 might be the D (6 bases). The CDR3 has 14 amino acids. Germline V gives CDR1 KGHSH, CDR2 LQKENI. The V and J ends lost 3 bases and 1 base respectively, with 6 bases between them. The CDR3, as DNA: TGTGCCAGCTCACCGACAGGGAACACCGGGGAGCTGTTTTTT. Protein product: CASSPTGNTGELFF.

The sample holds a few counts of this clonotype. The chain links TRBV7-2 to TRBJ2-5, with 7 bases identical to TRBD1. The V segment lost 3 bases and the J segment 1 base; nucleotides outside the gene matches: 14. Per the germline V gene, CDR1 is SGHTA and CDR2 is FQGNSA. The CDR3 is 18 amino acids. CDR3 nucleotide sequence: TGTGCCAGCAGCTTGTTCGCTATTCTGGGACAGAGCCAAGAGACCCAGTACTTC. This translates into CASSLFAILGQSQETQYF.

The V call is TRBV2, the J call TRBJ1-6; a possible D gene is TRBD1 (5 bases). V was cut by 6 bases and J by 10 bases, with 16 bases left in between. The CDR3 runs to 14 residues. CDR1 and CDR2 (germline): SNHLY, FYNNEI. CDR3 residues: CASSLGVSGSPLHF. The CDR3 DNA reads as TGTGCCAGCAGCCTAGGGGTCTCCGGCTCACCCCTCCACTTT.

This clonotype has only a few counts. The rearrangement uses TRBV12-3 or TRBV12-4 and TRBJ2-1, with D possibly TRBD1 on 6 matching bases. Trimming left V 4 bases short and J 14 bases short, with 15 bases between. The CDR3 is 12 amino acids. CDR3 residues: CASSSGQPPEFF. CDR3 bases: TGTGCCAGCAGTTCCGGACAGCCCCCGGAGTTCTTC.

The CDR3 DNA reads TGTGCCAGCAGTGCTAAGGACAGGAGCTCCTACAATGAGCAGTTCTTC. It encodes CASSAKDRSSYNEQFF. The rearrangement joins TRBV6-1 to TRBJ2-1, with 7 bases fitting TRBD1. Per germline, CDR1 MNHNS and CDR2 SASEGT. The CDR3 runs to 16 residues. V lost 4 bases, J lost 0 bases, and 6 bases stayed unmatched.

This clonotype has just a few counts. The gene calls are TRBV9 and TRBJ2-7; the D gene is possibly TRBD1 (6 bases). CDR1 is SGDLS, CDR2 YYNGEE, per germline. The CDR3 contains 14 residues. V was shortened by 0 bases and J by 3 bases, with 10 bases between the two germline ends. The CDR3 reads CASSVGDRIYEQYF. The CDR3 DNA reads as TGTGCCAGCAGCGTAGGAGACAGGATCTACGAGCAGTACTTC.

J is TRBJ2-7 and V is TRBV5-1; 7 bases fit TRBD1. CDR1 SGHRS and CDR2 YFSETQ come from the germline V gene. V was pared by 6 bases and J by 5 bases, with 17 bases of the junction left unmatched. The CDR3 covers 16 residues. As DNA, the CDR3 is TGCGCCAGCAAAATCCTGTCCCAGACAGGGTTAAACGAGCAGTACTTC. It codes for CASKILSQTGLNEQYF. The whole variable domain, filled in from reference TRBV5-1 and TRBJ2-7, reads KAGVTQTPRYLIKTRGQQVTLSCSPISGHRSVSWYQQTPGQGLQFLFEYFSETQRNKGNFPGRFSGRQFSNSRSEMNVSTLELGDSALYLCASKILSQTGLNEQYFGPGTRLTVT.

This clonotype turned up a few times. The chain recombines TRBV29-1 with TRBJ1-1; perhaps TRBD1 as D (5 bases). The V end was cut by 0 bases, the J end by 4 bases, with 9 bases between. CDR3 length equals 13 residues. Germline V gives CDR1 SQVTM, CDR2 ANQGSEA. CDR3 sequence: CSVEDPGLTEAFF. CDR3 DNA sequence: TGCAGCGTTGAAGACCCGGGACTCACTGAAGCTTTCTTT. Looking up the rest from reference TRBV29-1 and TRBJ1-1 gives the full variable domain: SAVISQKPSRDICQRGTSLTIQCQVDSQVTMMFWYRQQPGQSLTLIATANQGSEATYESGFVIDKFPISRPNLTFSTLTVSNMSPEDSSIYLCSVEDPGLTEAFFGQGTRLTVV.

The chain links TRBV6-5 to TRBJ2-4; 10 nucleotides align to TRBD1. CDR3 size: 19 residues. With 5 bases clipped from V and 0 bases from J, the junction kept 13 bases outside the gene matches. Germline CDR1 reads MNHEY; CDR2 reads SVGAGI. The CDR3 DNA reads as TGTGCCAGCAGTAACCGGGACAGGGGTTGGGGGGTAGCCAAAAACATTCAGTACTTC. Amino acid sequence: CASSNRDRGWGVAKNIQYF.

This clonotype was observed a handful of times. The rearrangement uses TRBV27 and TRBJ2-1, with 9 bases aligning to TRBD2. The CDR3 contains 15 residues. V was clipped by 5 bases and J by 3 bases; unmatched bases: 5. Germline V gene lookup returns CDR1 MNHEY and CDR2 SMNVEV (reference sequence). This CDR3 reads CASSLLAGLYNEQFF. The DNA of the CDR3 is TGTGCCAGCAGTCTGCTAGCGGGGCTCTACAATGAGCAGTTCTTC.

At least ten counts were recorded for this clonotype. The gene calls are TRBV2 and TRBJ2-3, with TRBD1 matching over 7 bases. Germline CDR1 and CDR2: SNHLY and FYNNEI. J gave up 1 base and V 11 bases, and 6 bases lay outside the gene matches. The CDR3 runs 13 residues. CDR3 in amino acids: CAGHRGGTDTQYF. The CDR3 DNA follows: TGTGCCGGCCACAGGGGAGGCACAGATACGCAGTATTTT.

This chain links TRBV4-1 with TRBJ2-7; 10 positions match TRBD1. This CDR3 comprises 15 residues. Trimming took 3 bases from V and 3 from J; bases not matched to a gene: 5. Germline V gene lookup returns CDR1 MGHRA and CDR2 YSYEKL. CDR3 sequence reads: CASSQGGQGIYEQYF. The CDR3 DNA follows: TGCGCCAGCAGCCAGGGGGGACAGGGGATCTACGAGCAGTACTTC.

Concerning this clonotype: A much bigger clone sits one base away, suggesting this may be a read error. The chain links TRBV20-1 to TRBJ1-1, with D unclear. Germline V gene lookup returns CDR1 DFQATT and CDR2 SNEGSKA (reference sequence). CDR3 length: 17 amino acids. The CDR3 DNA is TGCAGTGCTACGGGTGAGAGGGTAGGAGGATGGAACACTGGAGCTTTCTTT. This gives the protein CSATGERVGGWNTGAFF.

The rearrangement links TRBV13 to TRBJ2-2; 7 bases match TRBD2. Germline V gives CDR1 PRHDT, CDR2 FYEKMQ (reference sequence). Trimming cost V 1 base and J 3 bases; bases outside gene matches: 14. CDR3 length: 19 amino acids. CDR3 in amino acids: CASSLAEPGGSGYTGELFF. CDR3 bases: TGTGCCAGCAGCTTAGCGGAACCCGGGGGGTCGGGTTACACCGGGGAGCTGTTTTTT.

This clonotype came up a few times. J is TRBJ2-5 and V is TRBV7-9, with unresolved D. Germline lookup yields CDR1 SEHNR and CDR2 FQNEAQ (reference sequence). The CDR3 is 15 residues long. V dropped 3 bases and J dropped 4 bases, with 15 bases sitting between them. DNA for the CDR3: TGTGCCAGCAGCTTCGGACCGTTAGACCCAGAGACCCAGTACTTC. It encodes CASSFGPLDPETQYF.

The chain uses TRBV4-2 and TRBJ2-7; 9 bases are a match to TRBD1. The CDR3 has 15 residues. V was pared by 7 bases and J by 4 bases, with 11 bases of the junction left unmatched. Germline CDR1 is LGHNA and CDR2 is YNFKEQ. The chain's CDR3 is CASNPDRGSVYEQYF. CDR3 sequence (DNA): TGTGCCAGCAACCCAGACAGGGGGTCCGTTTACGAGCAGTACTTC.

This clonotype has only a few counts. The chain employs TRBV7-6 and TRBJ1-2; 9 bases align to TRBD1. Germline-derived CDR1 and CDR2 are SGHVS and FNYEAQ. This CDR3 comprises 14 residues. V shed 5 bases, J shed 5 bases, and the junction held 6 bases outside the gene matches. The CDR3 coding sequence is TGTGCCAGCAGCCCAACAGGGGGCGAATATGGCTACACCTTC. Its translation is CASSPTGGEYGYTF.

The rearrangement uses TRBV29-1 and TRBJ2-7; D remains unclear. The CDR3 has 12 amino acids. In germline, CDR1 is SQVTM, CDR2 ANQGSEA. Between the trimmed V and J ends, which lost 2 bases and 7 bases, there was a span of 12 bases. The CDR3: CSVEWHNREQYF. The CDR3 DNA reads as TGCAGCGTTGAATGGCACAATAGGGAGCAGTACTTC.

This clonotype was found many times. This chain connects TRBV12-3 or TRBV12-4 to TRBJ1-6, with D perhaps TRBD1 (6 bases). Trimming removed 5 bases at V and 5 bases at J, with 13 bases between. The CDR3 sequence is 15 residues long. CDR3 loop: CASSLRGVNNSPLHF. The CDR3 DNA is TGTGCCAGCAGTCTCAGGGGTGTAAATAATTCACCCCTCCACTTT.

This chain joins TRBV30 and TRBJ2-6; 7 positions match TRBD1. Trimming cost V 5 bases and J 0 bases; bases outside gene matches: 4. The CDR3 covers 15 residues. In germline, CDR1 is GTSNPN, CDR2 SVGIG (reference sequence). The CDR3 bases are TGTGCCTGGGGACAGGAACCCTCTGGGGCCAACGTCCTGACTTTC. This sequence encodes CAWGQEPSGANVLTF.

This clonotype came up many times. The V gene is TRBV5-1, the J gene TRBJ1-6, with TRBD1 matching over 11 bases. In germline, CDR1 is SGHRS, CDR2 YFSETQ. J lost 6 bases, V lost 4 bases, and 15 bases had no gene match. CDR3 length equals 19 residues. The CDR3 loop is CASSLFGHRDRGINSPLHF. For the CDR3, the DNA is TGCGCCAGCAGCCTCTTTGGCCACCGGGACAGGGGGATTAATTCACCCCTCCACTTT.

This clonotype appeared a few times. The V gene is TRBV4-1, the J gene TRBJ2-1; D might be TRBD1 (6 bases). The V gene lost 0 bases and the J gene lost 15 bases, with 15 bases spanning the gap. Germline lookup yields CDR1 MGHRA and CDR2 YSYEKL. This CDR3 has 13 amino acids. The CDR3 coding sequence is TGCGCCAGCAGCCAAGATAGGGGGATCTTGCTGTTCTTC. Residues: CASSQDRGILLFF.

This clonotype was recorded at least ten times. The chain carries TRBV7-2 and TRBJ1-1, with D tentatively TRBD1 (6 bases). CDR1 is SGHTA, CDR2 FQGNSA, per germline. The germline V and J ends were trimmed by 2 bases and 3 bases, with 13 bases remaining between them. The CDR3 is 15 amino acids. The DNA of the CDR3 is TGTGCCAGCAGCTTATCTGGGGGCGAACACACTGAAGCTTTCTTT. Translation gives CASSLSGGEHTEAFF.

In nucleotides, the CDR3 is TGTGCCAGCAGTTCAAAGGCCCTAGCGGGGGGCCGCAATGAGCAGTTCTTC. Translation: CASSSKALAGGRNEQFF. The V and J genes are TRBV27 and TRBJ2-1, with 11 bases aligning to TRBD2. Trimming took 4 bases from V and 6 from J; bases not matched to a gene: 11. The CDR3 has 17 residues. Germline lookup yields CDR1 MNHEY and CDR2 SMNVEV (reference sequence).